The clone carrying this T cell receptor beta chain was observed a handful of times. Residents of 24 US areas, aged about 18 to 100 years, made up the participants. Methods used by the authors: Amplification from reference gene primers served as the basis for estimated nucleated cell counts. Only in-frame clones appear in the TCRdb table, and some are missing; sequencing was by immunoSEQ multiplex PCR. V and J calls and clone size are given by that table; D and trimming were obtained from the DNA. Of approximately 200,000 clones in the sample, 80% are singletons; the top ten hold 6% to 7.5%. This entry belongs to a study of blood T cell repertoires in COVID-19. Germline CDR1 MNHEY, CDR2 SMNVEV (reference sequence). Losses at the gene ends were 5 bases for V and 3 bases for J; bases not matched to a gene: 10. This CDR3 spans 17 amino acids.

This sequence was found in a woman aged 40 to 55 with acute COVID-19. The V and J genes are TRBV27 and TRBJ1-4, with TRBD1 matching 9 bases. Sequencing input: PBMCs or T cells enriched from blood (not recorded which). CDR3 sequence (DNA): TGTGCCAGCAGTCCGTCCCGGGACAGGGTATCTAATGAAAAACTGTTTTTT. Residues: CASSPSRDRVSNEKLFF.